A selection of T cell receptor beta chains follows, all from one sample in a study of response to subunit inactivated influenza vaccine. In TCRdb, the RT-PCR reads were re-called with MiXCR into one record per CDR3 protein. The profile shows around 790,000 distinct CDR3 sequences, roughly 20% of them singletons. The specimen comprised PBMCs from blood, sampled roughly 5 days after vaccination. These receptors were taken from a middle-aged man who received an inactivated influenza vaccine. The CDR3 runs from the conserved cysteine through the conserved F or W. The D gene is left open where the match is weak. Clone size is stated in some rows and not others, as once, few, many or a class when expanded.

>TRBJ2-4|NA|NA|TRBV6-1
CASSERTATKNIQYF
TGTGCCAGCAGTGAGAGGACAGCTACCAAAAACATTCAGTACTTC
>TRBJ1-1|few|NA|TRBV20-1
CSAQLPLNTEAFF
TGCAGTGCCCAGCTGCCCCTGAACACTGAAGCTTTCTTT
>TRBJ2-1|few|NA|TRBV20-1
CSARASGFGTYNEQFF
TGCAGTGCTAGAGCCTCTGGGTTCGGGACCTACAATGAGCAGTTCTTC
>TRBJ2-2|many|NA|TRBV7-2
CASGLDMHTGELFF
TGTGCCAGCGGTTTGGACATGCACACCGGGGAGCTGTTTTTT
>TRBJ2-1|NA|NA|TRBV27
CASATVTNSNEQFF
TGTGCCAGCGCGACCGTTACTAATAGCAATGAGCAGTTCTTC
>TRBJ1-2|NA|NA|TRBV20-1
CSGRGPNGYTF
TGCAGTGGGAGGGGACCGAATGGCTACACCTTC
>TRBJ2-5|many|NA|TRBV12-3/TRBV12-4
CASSFRAQETQYF
TGTGCCAGCAGTTTCAGGGCCCAAGAGACCCAGTACTTC
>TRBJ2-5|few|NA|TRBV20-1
CSARPGVETQYF
TGCAGTGCTAGACCTGGGGTAGAGACCCAGTACTTC
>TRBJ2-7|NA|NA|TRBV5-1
CASNSGTFYEQYF
TGCGCCAGCAACTCCGGGACGTTCTACGAGCAGTACTTC
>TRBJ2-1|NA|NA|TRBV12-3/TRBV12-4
CASSLWQRAEQFF
TGTGCCAGCAGTTTATGGCAGAGGGCTGAGCAGTTCTTC
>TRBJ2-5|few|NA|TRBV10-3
CAISARQEGETQYF
TGTGCCATCAGCGCCCGACAGGAGGGAGAGACCCAGTACTTC
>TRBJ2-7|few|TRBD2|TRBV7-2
CASSVTSGSSYEQYF
TGTGCCAGCAGCGTTACTAGCGGGAGCTCCTACGAGCAGTACTTC
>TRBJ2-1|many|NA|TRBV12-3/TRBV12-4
CASSLGLHNNEQFF
TGTGCCAGCAGTTTGGGACTCCATAACAATGAGCAGTTCTTC
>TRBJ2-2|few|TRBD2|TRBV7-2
CASSVLAGGSDTGELFF
TGTGCCAGCAGTGTACTAGCGGGAGGATCGGACACCGGGGAGCTGTTTTTT
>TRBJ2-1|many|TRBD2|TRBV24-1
CATSDPSGRFNEQFF
TGTGCCACCAGTGACCCTAGCGGGAGGTTCAATGAGCAGTTCTTC
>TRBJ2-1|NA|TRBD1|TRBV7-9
CASRPGTGVNEQFF
TGTGCCAGCAGGCCCGGGACAGGGGTAAATGAGCAGTTCTTC
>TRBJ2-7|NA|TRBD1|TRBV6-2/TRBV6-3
CASSDSGQGAKQYF
TGTGCCAGCAGCGACTCGGGACAGGGGGCAAAGCAGTACTTC
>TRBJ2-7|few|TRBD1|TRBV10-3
CAISEITGGNYEQYF
TGTGCCATCAGTGAGATTACAGGGGGGAACTACGAGCAGTACTTC
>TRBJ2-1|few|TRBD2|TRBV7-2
CASSSGTSGRVREQFF
TGTGCCAGCAGTTCCGGGACTAGCGGGAGGGTTAGGGAGCAGTTCTTC
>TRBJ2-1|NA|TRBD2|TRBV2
CASSEASGSYNEQFF
TGTGCCAGCAGTGAGGCTAGCGGGAGCTACAATGAGCAGTTCTTC
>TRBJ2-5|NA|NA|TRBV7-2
CASSLAKGPWYQETQYF
TGTGCCAGCAGCTTAGCGAAGGGTCCCTGGTACCAAGAGACCCAGTACTTC
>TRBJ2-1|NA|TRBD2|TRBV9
CASSLGTSGRSRDEQFF
TGTGCCAGCAGCCTAGGGACTAGCGGGAGGAGTAGAGATGAGCAGTTCTTC
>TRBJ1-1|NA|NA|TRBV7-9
CASSLEGVSEAFF
TGTGCCAGCAGCTTAGAGGGAGTGAGTGAAGCTTTCTTT
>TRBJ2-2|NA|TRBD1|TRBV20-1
CSAGPQGANTGELFF
TGCAGTGCCGGGCCACAGGGGGCGAACACCGGGGAGCTGTTTTTT
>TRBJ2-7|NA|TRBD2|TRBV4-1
CASSPWTSGGTSYEQYF
TGCGCCAGCAGCCCCTGGACTAGCGGGGGGACATCCTACGAGCAGTACTTC
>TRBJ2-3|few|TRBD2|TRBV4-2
CASSQVAGAGDTQYF
TGTGCCAGCAGCCAAGTTGCGGGAGCGGGAGATACGCAGTATTTT
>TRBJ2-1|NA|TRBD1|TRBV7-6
CASSFRTGGNEQFF
TGTGCCAGCAGCTTCCGGACAGGGGGTAATGAGCAGTTCTTC
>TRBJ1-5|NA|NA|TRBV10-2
CATTFDGGNQPQHF
TGCGCCACCACTTTTGACGGGGGCAATCAGCCCCAGCATTTT
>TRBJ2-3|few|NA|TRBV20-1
CSASRFRTDTQYF
TGCAGTGCTAGTCGGTTTCGCACAGATACGCAGTATTTT
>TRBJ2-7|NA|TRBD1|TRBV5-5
CASSLGAGQGTYEQYF
TGTGCCAGCAGCTTGGGTGCGGGACAGGGAACCTACGAGCAGTACTTC
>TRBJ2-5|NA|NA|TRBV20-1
CSARGETQETQYF
TGCAGTGCTAGGGGAGAGACTCAAGAGACCCAGTACTTC
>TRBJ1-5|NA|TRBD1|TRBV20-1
CSAREGTGMANQPQHF
TGCAGTGCTAGAGAAGGGACAGGGATGGCCAATCAGCCCCAGCATTTT
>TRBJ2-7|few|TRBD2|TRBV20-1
CSASPRGRGGSEQYF
TGCAGTGCTAGTCCCCGGGGCCGCGGGGGGAGCGAGCAGTACTTC
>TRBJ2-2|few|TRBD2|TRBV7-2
CASSPGTSGGGRLFF
TGTGCCAGCAGCCCCGGGACTAGCGGAGGGGGTCGGCTGTTTTTT
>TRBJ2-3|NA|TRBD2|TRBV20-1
CSASRRLAGVTDTQYF
TGCAGTGCTAGCCGGAGGCTAGCGGGGGTCACAGATACGCAGTATTTT
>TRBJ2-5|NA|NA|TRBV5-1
CASSPTSHTQETQYF
TGCGCCAGCAGCCCCACATCTCACACCCAAGAGACCCAGTACTTC
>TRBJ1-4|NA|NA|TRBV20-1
CSAGTAGAEKLFF
TGCAGTGCTGGTACAGCGGGGGCTGAAAAACTGTTTTTT
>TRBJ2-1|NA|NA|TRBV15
CATSRDRAAISYNEQFF
TGTGCCACCAGCAGAGATAGGGCAGCGATCTCCTACAATGAGCAGTTCTTC
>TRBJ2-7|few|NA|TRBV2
CASRIIRTVPYEQYF
TGTGCCAGCAGGATTATTCGGACAGTGCCGTACGAGCAGTACTTC
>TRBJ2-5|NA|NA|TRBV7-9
CASSFDISEETQYF
TGTGCCAGCAGCTTCGACATCAGTGAGGAGACCCAGTACTTC
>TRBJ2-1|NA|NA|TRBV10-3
CAISEGSQGEQFF
TGTGCCATCAGTGAAGGGTCCCAGGGTGAGCAGTTCTTC
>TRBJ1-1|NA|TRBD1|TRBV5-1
CASSLREQGAEAFF
TGCGCCAGCAGCTTGCGGGAACAGGGGGCTGAAGCTTTCTTT
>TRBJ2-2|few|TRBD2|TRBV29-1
CSVDAGGATNTGELFF
TGCAGCGTTGATGCCGGGGGGGCGACGAACACCGGGGAGCTGTTTTTT
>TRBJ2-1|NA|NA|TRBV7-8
CASSPGTPAQFF
TGTGCCAGCAGCCCGGGGACACCCGCGCAGTTCTTC
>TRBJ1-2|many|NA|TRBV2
CASSETVTNYGYTF
TGTGCCAGCAGTGAGACAGTAACCAACTATGGCTACACCTTC